This is a list of T cell receptor beta chains from one sample in a study of blood T cells in healthy people across ages. From the 5' RACE reads, TCRdb called clonotypes with MiXCR, one entry per CDR3 protein. The sample lists 850,000 to 950,000 distinct CDR3 sequences; 25% to 35% were seen once. Input material: blood. All receptors derive from a woman aged 80 or over in good health. Both conserved end residues are part of each CDR3. A D gene is named only where the DNA matches it firmly. A clone size is listed for some rows: how often the clone was seen (once, few, many), or a class if it is expanded.

size: few
D: TRBD1
J: TRBJ2-2
V: TRBV7-9
DNA: TGTGCCAGCAGCATTAGACAGGGAGTCGGCCCCGGGGAGCTGTTTTTT
CDR3: CASSIRQGVGPGELFF

size: .
D: .
J: TRBJ1-1
V: TRBV7-9
DNA: TGTGCCAGCAGCTTAAAGGAGATATATAACACTGAAGCTTTCTTT
CDR3: CASSLKEIYNTEAFF

size: .
D: .
J: TRBJ1-4
V: TRBV29-1
DNA: TGCAGCGTCCAACCCGGGGGGCTAGAGGTGGAAAGACTGTTTTTT
CDR3: CSVQPGGLEVERLFF

size: many
D: .
J: TRBJ2-1
V: TRBV5-1
DNA: TGCGCCAGCAGCTTGGAAGCGTGGAAGTACAATGAGCAGTTCTTC
CDR3: CASSLEAWKYNEQFF

size: many
D: .
J: TRBJ1-2
V: TRBV5-8
DNA: TGTGCCAGCACCCTAAGGGAAGGAGGAGGCTACACCTTC
CDR3: CASTLREGGGYTF

size: once
D: .
J: TRBJ2-5
V: TRBV20-1
DNA: TGCAGTGCTAGCCTTCAGATCCAAGAGACCCAGTACTTC
CDR3: CSASLQIQETQYF

size: few
D: TRBD1
J: TRBJ2-2
V: TRBV7-2
DNA: TGTGCCAGCAGCAAGGACAGGGGTTCCGGGGAGCTGTTTTTT
CDR3: CASSKDRGSGELFF

size: many
D: TRBD1
J: TRBJ1-2
V: TRBV27
DNA: TGTGCCAGCAGTTTACTGAGGACAGGAGGTGGCTACACCTTC
CDR3: CASSLLRTGGGYTF

size: few
D: .
J: TRBJ2-7
V: TRBV12-3/TRBV12-4
DNA: TGTGCCAGCAGTTTTCCCGTCGGGGACACCTCCTACGAGCAGTACTTC
CDR3: CASSFPVGDTSYEQYF

size: .
D: .
J: TRBJ2-1
V: TRBV4-2
DNA: TGTGCCAGCAGCCAAGACGGCGCTCTAGGGGCCCAATACAATGAGCAGTTCTTC
CDR3: CASSQDGALGAQYNEQFF

size: many
D: .
J: TRBJ2-3
V: TRBV7-2
DNA: TGTGCCAGCAGCCCCCCGGGACCCTTCAGGCCAGATACGCAGTATTTT
CDR3: CASSPPGPFRPDTQYF

size: few
D: .
J: TRBJ1-6
V: TRBV6-5
DNA: TGTGCCAGCAGTTACTCTGGCCAACTTAGCGTGAGGAATTCACCCCTCCACTTT
CDR3: CASSYSGQLSVRNSPLHF

size: few
D: .
J: TRBJ2-7
V: TRBV5-1
DNA: TGCGCCAGCAGCTTGGATGGCGGGGGCGGCTACGAGCAGTACTTC
CDR3: CASSLDGGGGYEQYF

size: many
D: .
J: TRBJ2-1
V: TRBV20-1
DNA: TGCAGTGCTAGAGCCCCGGGGGTCCCCTACAATGAGCAGTTCTTC
CDR3: CSARAPGVPYNEQFF

size: few
D: .
J: TRBJ1-1
V: TRBV18
DNA: TGTGCCAGCTCACCACCTGGTAACATGAACACTGAAGCTTTCTTT
CDR3: CASSPPGNMNTEAFF

size: many
D: TRBD2
J: TRBJ2-1
V: TRBV12-3/TRBV12-4
DNA: TGTGCCAGCAGTTTCATCGGGACTAGCGGGGTCTCTTCCAGCAATGAGCAGTTCTTC
CDR3: CASSFIGTSGVSSSNEQFF

size: .
D: .
J: TRBJ2-5
V: TRBV7-9
DNA: TGTGCCAGCAGCCCAAGACAGGTCGGGGCTGAGCAGTACTTC
CDR3: CASSPRQVGAEQYF

size: .
D: .
J: TRBJ2-6
V: TRBV7-6
DNA: TGTGCCAGCAGAGGTTTCGGGGGCTCTGGGGCCAGCGTCCTGACTTTC
CDR3: CASRGFGGSGASVLTF

size: .
D: TRBD2
J: TRBJ2-4
V: TRBV9
DNA: TGTGCCAGCAGCGCCGGGACTAGCCACCACGGTCAGTACTTC
CDR3: CASSAGTSHHGQYF

size: many
D: TRBD2
J: TRBJ2-4
V: TRBV12-3/TRBV12-4
DNA: TGTGCCAGCAGTTTATCTCTAGCGGGGGTCCTAGCCAAAAACATTCAGTACTTC
CDR3: CASSLSLAGVLAKNIQYF

size: few
D: .
J: TRBJ1-6
V: TRBV7-9
DNA: TGTGCCAGCAGCTTATCGGGCACTCGGGGTTCACCCCTCCACTTT
CDR3: CASSLSGTRGSPLHF

size: many
D: .
J: TRBJ1-4
V: TRBV6-5
DNA: TGTGCCAGCAGTTACTCTTTAGGGAGGGGTGAAAAACTGTTTTTT
CDR3: CASSYSLGRGEKLFF